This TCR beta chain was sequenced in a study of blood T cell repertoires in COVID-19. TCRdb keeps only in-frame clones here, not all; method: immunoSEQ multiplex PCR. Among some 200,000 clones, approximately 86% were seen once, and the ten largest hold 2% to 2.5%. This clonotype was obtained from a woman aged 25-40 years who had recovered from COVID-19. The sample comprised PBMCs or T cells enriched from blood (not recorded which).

This CDR3 reads CASSQVGAALETQYF. CDR3 DNA sequence: TGTGCCAGCAGCCAAGTGGGGGCGGCTTTAGAGACCCAGTACTTC. The rearrangement joins TRBV4-2 to TRBJ2-5, with a tentative D call TRBD1 (6 bases). Germline V gene data show CDR1 as LGHNA and CDR2 as YNFKEQ. The CDR3 is 15 residues long. V lost 1 base and J 4 bases, leaving 13 bases between the germline ends.